This TCR beta chain was observed in a study of blood T cell repertoires in COVID-19. At the level of the study: The United States, Italy and Spain were the sources of the acute and convalescent COVID-19 samples. PBMCs, B-cell-depleted T cells, or T cells were the source of the cDNA or gDNA that made up the material.

Germline V CDR1 and CDR2: MRHNA, SNTAGT. The CDR3 is 16 amino acids. V shed 6 bases and J 6 bases; nucleotides not matched to a gene: 13. Assay used: immunoSEQ multiplex PCR; TCRdb lists only in-frame clones, some missing. This table holds 200,000 to 300,000 clones, 75% to 90% found once. The source is a human donor in a cohort sampled during active COVID-19. The sample consisted of peripheral blood. The V and J genes are TRBV6-4 and TRBJ1-5; 8 bases are a match to TRBD1. The CDR3 DNA sequence: TGTGCCAGCAGGGGAAAGTTCAGGGGGCAGAGTCAGCCCCAGCATTTT. Translation: CASRGKFRGQSQPQHF.